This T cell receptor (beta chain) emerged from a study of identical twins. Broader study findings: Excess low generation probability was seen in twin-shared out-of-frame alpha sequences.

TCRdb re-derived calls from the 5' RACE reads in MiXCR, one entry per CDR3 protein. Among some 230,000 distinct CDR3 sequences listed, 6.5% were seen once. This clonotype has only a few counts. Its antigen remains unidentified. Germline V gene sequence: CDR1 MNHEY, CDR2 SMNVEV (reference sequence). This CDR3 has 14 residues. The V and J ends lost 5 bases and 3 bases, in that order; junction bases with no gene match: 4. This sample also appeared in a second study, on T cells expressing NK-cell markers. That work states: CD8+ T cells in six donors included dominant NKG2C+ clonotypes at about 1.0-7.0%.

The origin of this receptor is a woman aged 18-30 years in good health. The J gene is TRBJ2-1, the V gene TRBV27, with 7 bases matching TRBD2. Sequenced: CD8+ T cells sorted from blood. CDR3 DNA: TGTGCCAGCAGTGAGGCTAGCGGCTACAATGAGCAGTTCTTC. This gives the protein CASSEASGYNEQFF.